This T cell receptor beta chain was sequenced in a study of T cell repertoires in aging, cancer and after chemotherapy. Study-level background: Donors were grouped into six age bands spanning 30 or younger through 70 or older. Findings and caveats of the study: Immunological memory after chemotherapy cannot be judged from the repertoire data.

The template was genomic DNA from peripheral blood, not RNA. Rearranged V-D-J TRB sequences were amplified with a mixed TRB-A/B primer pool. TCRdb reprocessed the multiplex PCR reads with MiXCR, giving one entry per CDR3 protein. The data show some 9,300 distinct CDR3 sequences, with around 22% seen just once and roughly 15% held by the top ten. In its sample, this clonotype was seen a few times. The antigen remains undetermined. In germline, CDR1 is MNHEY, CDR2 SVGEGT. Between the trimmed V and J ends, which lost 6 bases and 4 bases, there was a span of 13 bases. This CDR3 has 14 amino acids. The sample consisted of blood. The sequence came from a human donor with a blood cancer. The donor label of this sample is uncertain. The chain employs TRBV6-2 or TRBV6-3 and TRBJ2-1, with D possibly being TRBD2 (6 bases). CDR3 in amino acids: CASRMPGAYNEQFF. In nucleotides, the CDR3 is TGTGCCAGCAGGATGCCGGGAGCATACAATGAGCAGTTCTTC.